A selection of T cell receptor beta chains follows, all from one sample in a study of shared clonotypes between healthy human individuals. Sequencing was performed with immunoSEQ multiplex PCR; in TCRdb, only in-frame clones are kept and a portion is missing. Seen here are millions of clones, about 92% observed once, and the top ten hold 1.5% to 2%. The material sequenced was naive CD8+ T cells from PBMCs. The receptors derive from a man younger than 35 in good health. Some clones in this sample may be carry-over from other donors' samples. Both conserved end residues are part of each CDR3. Fields, in order: V gene, CDR3 protein.

TRBV29-1 CSVDRSTGLETQYF
TRBV29-1 CSGGMGGGDEQFF
TRBV7-3 CASSPPDSYEQYF
TRBV9 CASSPRKGLGTQYF
TRBV11-2 CASSLAGGLYNEQFF
TRBV18 CASSPAGDADTQYF
TRBV7-9 CASSPSNEQFF
TRBV2 CASIPTGGLATEAFF
TRBV6-5 CASSWTLEDEQFF
TRBV6-6 CASSHAWVASTDTQYF
TRBV2 CASRGPPAGRTGELFF
TRBV9 CASSVAFSERDTQYF
TRBV19 CASSIAISDRNYGYTF
TRBV10-1 CASSESPQGLEQYF
TRBV6-6 CASSGQGGKSNQPQHF
TRBV11-2 CASSPRTVSSSGANVLTF